A single sample is the source of the 20 T cell receptor beta chains below, sequenced in a study of shared clonotypes between healthy human individuals. The assay was immunoSEQ multiplex PCR, and TCRdb's table has in-frame clones only and misses some. The sample contains millions of clones, roughly nine tenths of which appear only once. Material for sequencing was naive CD4+ T cells sorted from blood. Subset specified: CD45RA+ positively selected. Every receptor here comes from a man aged 18 to 30 in good health.

The J gene is TRBJ1-2, the V gene TRBV6-1, with D uncertain. Deletions cut 7 bases from V and 8 bases from J, with 14 bases between. CDR1 is MNHNS and CDR2 is SASEGT in the germline V gene. The CDR3 spans 12 residues. CDR3: CASISDSRGYTF. CDR3 DNA: TGTGCCAGCATCAGCGATTCGCGGGGCTACACCTTC.

The rearrangement joins TRBV7-9 to TRBJ1-2; unclear D gene. The CDR3 is 13 residues long. The V gene's germline CDR1 is SEHNR and CDR2 FQNEAQ (reference sequence). The V and J ends lost 5 bases and 0 bases respectively, with 7 bases between them. CDR3 nucleotides: TGTGCCAGCAGCCCCCATGCTAACTATGGCTACACCTTC. It translates to CASSPHANYGYTF.

CDR3 sequence (DNA): TGTGCCAGCAGTTTCTCCCTAGCGGGGGGGTACAATGAGCAGTTCTTC. Protein sequence: CASSFSLAGGYNEQFF. J is TRBJ2-1 and V is TRBV28, with 12 bases identical to TRBD2. V lost 3 bases, J lost 4 bases, and 4 bases stayed unmatched. This CDR3 has 16 amino acids. Germline V gene data show CDR1 as MDHEN and CDR2 as SYDVKM.

The sample holds one count of this clone. The chain is built from TRBV28 and TRBJ1-4; TRBD1 matches 7 bases. Germline CDR1 MDHEN, CDR2 SYDVKM. CDR3 length equals 14 residues. The junction had 5 bases not matched to a gene; V was cut back by 5 bases and J by 5 bases. This chain's CDR3 is CASSRSGQNEKLFF. The CDR3 DNA follows: TGTGCCAGCAGTCGTTCGGGACAGAATGAAAAACTGTTTTTT. The full variable domain, rest sourced from reference TRBV28 and TRBJ1-4, is DVKVTQSSRYLVKRTGEKVFLECVQDMDHENMFWYRQDPGLGLRLIYFSYDVKMKEKGDIPEGYSVSREKKERFSLILESASTNQTSMYLCASSRSGQNEKLFFGSGTQLSVL.

CDR3: CASSQMGLGTDTQYF. For the CDR3, the DNA is TGCGCCAGCAGCCAAATGGGGCTAGGTACGGATACGCAGTATTTT. The chain couples TRBV4-1 to TRBJ2-3; tentatively, D is TRBD1 (5 bases). Germline-derived CDR1 and CDR2 are MGHRA and YSYEKL. V was trimmed by 2 bases and J by 6 bases, leaving 15 bases between them. There are 15 residues in the CDR3.

The chain carries TRBV21-1 and TRBJ2-3; TRBD2, the table's D call, was not compared with the DNA. TRBV21-1 corresponds to a pseudogene. The CDR3 has 19 residues. CDR3 residues: CASSTPPPIAGGPTDTQYF. CDR3 coding DNA: TGTGCCAGCAGCACCCCACCTCCTATAGCGGGAGGGCCCACAGATACGCAGTATTTT.

This chain joins TRBV19 and TRBJ2-7; TRBD2 matches at 7 bases. The CDR3 is 14 amino acids. The trim removed 4 bases at V and 3 bases at J, leaving 6 bases unmatched. Germline assignment: CDR1 LNHDA and CDR2 SQIVND (reference sequence). The DNA of the CDR3 is TGTGCCAGTAGTACCTGGGAGGGAGGCTACGAGCAGTACTTC. Residues: CASSTWEGGYEQYF.

Here the CDR3 reads CASSRIGDGSYEQYF. The CDR3 nucleotides are TGTGCCAGCAGTCGAATTGGGGACGGTTCCTACGAGCAGTACTTC. The rearrangement joins TRBV25-1 to TRBJ2-5; D might be TRBD1 or TRBD2, each matching 5 bases. The end of the DNA aligns better with TRBJ2-7, so the J call may be wrong. Germline loops: CDR1 MGHDK, CDR2 SYGVNS. The CDR3 covers 15 residues.

This chain connects TRBV4-3 to TRBJ2-5; 9 bases are a match to TRBD2. The J call is doubtful: the DNA matches TRBJ2-7 better. CDR3 length: 17 amino acids. From germline, CDR1 is LGHNA and CDR2 YSLEER. Here the CDR3 DNA reads TGCGCCAGCAGCCAAGATCGCAGTTACCTAGCGGGATACGAGCAGTACTTC. It codes for CASSQDRSYLAGYEQYF.

A word on this clone: This specimen includes other DNA sequences encoding the same CDR3. The rearrangement uses TRBV5-1 and TRBJ1-1, with TRBD1 matching over 7 bases. Per germline, CDR1 SGHRS and CDR2 YFSETQ. CDR3 length: 14 residues. V lost 0 bases, J lost 1 base, and 0 bases stayed unmatched. The CDR3 DNA is TGCGCCAGCAGCTTGGACAGGGGGAACACTGAAGCTTTCTTT. Translating it yields CASSLDRGNTEAFF.

The chain joins TRBV7-9 to TRBJ1-4; D is undetermined. Germline V gene sequence: CDR1 SEHNR, CDR2 FQNEAQ (reference sequence). V shed 5 bases and J shed 7 bases, with 11 bases lying between them. This CDR3 is built from 13 residues. The CDR3 sequence: CASSLSTVEKLFF. As DNA, the CDR3 is TGTGCCAGCAGCCTATCTACAGTTGAAAAACTGTTTTTT.

This sequence joins TRBV27 and TRBJ2-7, with D possibly being TRBD2 (7 bases). Per the germline V gene, CDR1 is MNHEY and CDR2 is SMNVEV (reference sequence). V shed 3 bases and J shed 2 bases, with 14 bases lying between them. CDR3 length: 15 amino acids. The CDR3 coding sequence is TGTGCCAGCAGTTTCGTCGGCGGGGGCCCCTACGAGCAGTACTTC. This encodes CASSFVGGGPYEQYF.

V usage is TRBV7-9 and J usage is TRBJ2-7; 11 bases are a match to TRBD2. V was pared by 5 bases and J by 0 bases, with 12 bases of the junction left unmatched. CDR1 is SEHNR, CDR2 FQNEAQ, per germline (reference sequence). The CDR3 is 18 residues long. The CDR3 sequence is CASSAGGTSGPYSYEQYF. The CDR3 nucleotides read TGTGCCAGCAGCGCCGGTGGGACTAGCGGTCCCTACTCCTACGAGCAGTACTTC.

V gene TRBV5-1 combines with J gene TRBJ1-1; D might be TRBD1 (6 bases). CDR1 SGHRS and CDR2 YFSETQ come from the germline V gene. This CDR3 is built from 15 residues. Trimming took off 0 bases at V and 0 bases at J, with 9 bases between the two ends. This CDR3 reads CASSLGDTLNTEAFF. The CDR3 DNA is TGCGCCAGCAGCTTGGGGGACACCTTGAACACTGAAGCTTTCTTT.

The chain is built from TRBV5-1 and TRBJ1-2, with D possibly being TRBD1 (5 bases). The CDR3 is 15 residues long. CDR1 SGHRS and CDR2 YFSETQ come from the germline V gene. The V end lost 0 bases, the J end lost 5 bases, and 14 bases lay between the germline ends. This CDR3 is CASSLDGGFWYGYTF. The CDR3 DNA is TGCGCCAGCAGCTTGGATGGGGGTTTTTGGTATGGCTACACCTTC.

A remark on this clone: The sample holds other DNA sequences that translate to the same CDR3. The V call is TRBV18, the J call TRBJ2-7; 8 bases match TRBD1. This CDR3 has 15 amino acids. The junction had 8 bases not matched to a gene; V was cut back by 3 bases and J by 4 bases. CDR1 is KGHSH and CDR2 is LQKENI in the germline V gene. The CDR3: CASSPPGQGAYEQYF. CDR3 nucleotide sequence: TGTGCCAGCTCACCGCCGGGGCAGGGGGCTTACGAGCAGTACTTC.

In the case of this clone: This sample also contains other DNA sequences that code for the same CDR3. V is TRBV2 and J is TRBJ2-2, with 7 nucleotides matching TRBD2. The V gene's germline CDR1 is SNHLY and CDR2 FYNNEI. This CDR3 is 15 amino acids long. Germline trimming cut 2 bases from V and 5 bases from J; bases unmatched to any gene: 5. In DNA form, the CDR3 reads TGTGCCAGCAGTGAAAGGCAGGGAGGGACCGGGGAGCTGTTTTTT. Translation gives CASSERQGGTGELFF.

The CDR3 nucleotides are TGCGCCAGCAGCGGGACAGGAAACCGTAATTCACCCCTCCACTTT. Translated: CASSGTGNRNSPLHF. V and J are TRBV5-1 and TRBJ1-6; 8 positions agree with TRBD1. This CDR3 is 15 amino acids long. Unmatched junction bases numbered 6, after V lost 4 bases and J lost 6 bases. From germline, CDR1 is SGHRS and CDR2 YFSETQ.

The chain recombines TRBV11-2 with TRBJ2-7; a possible D gene is TRBD1 (6 bases). The CDR3 runs to 12 residues. Trimming cost V 4 bases and J 7 bases, with 11 bases left between them. In germline, CDR1 is SGHAT, CDR2 FQNNGV. The CDR3 DNA reads as TGTGCCAGCAGCTCAGGGGTGGGGGAGCAGTACTTC. This sequence encodes CASSSGVGEQYF.

On this clone itself: Within the sample, other DNA sequences also encode this same CDR3. The chain is built from TRBV27 and TRBJ1-5; D remains unclear. V was trimmed by 6 bases and J by 2 bases, leaving 11 bases between them. The CDR3 contains 14 residues. The V gene's germline CDR1 is MNHEY and CDR2 SMNVEV (reference sequence). The CDR3 DNA reads as TGTGCCAGCAGCCAAGGTTTGGGCAATCAGCCCCAGCATTTT. It yields the protein CASSQGLGNQPQHF.